The 20 T cell receptor beta chains presented below share a single source sample, sequenced in a study of cytomegalovirus exposure and HLA in healthy donors. This PCR relied on a set of 60 Vbeta primers and 13 Jbeta primers. The protocol was immunoSEQ multiplex PCR, while the TCRdb copy is restricted to in-frame clones and leaves out a portion. The table lists 150,000 to 200,000 clones, approximately 77% of them singletons. The sequenced sample was PBMCs. The receptors were gathered from a male donor in good health and CMV-seropositive.

With respect to this clone: A junction end diverges from the germline sequence, so it may reflect a read error. The chain employs TRBV28 and TRBJ2-2; tentative D call: TRBD1 (5 bases). The CDR3 is 18 amino acids. Germline V CDR1 and CDR2: MDHEN, SYDVKM. As DNA, the CDR3 is TGTGCCAGCAGCCCTTTAGGTAGGGGCCCCGTGAACACCGGAGAGCTGTTTTTT. It yields the protein CASSPLGRGPVNTGELFF.

For this clone: This same CDR3 is encoded by further DNA sequences in the sample. V is TRBV29-1 and J is TRBJ2-1, with a tentative D call TRBD2 (6 bases). Trimming removed 3 bases at V and 7 bases at J, with 16 bases between. From germline, CDR1 is SQVTM and CDR2 ANQGSEA. The CDR3 loop spans 14 amino acids. The CDR3 here is CSVEVLADRNEQFF. DNA of the CDR3: TGCAGCGTTGAGGTACTAGCCGATCGGAATGAGCAGTTCTTC.

The J gene is TRBJ2-7, the V gene TRBV5-1; 9 nucleotides align to TRBD2. The germline V gene has CDR1 SGHRS and CDR2 YFSETQ. J gave up 3 bases and V 5 bases, and 6 bases lay outside the gene matches. The CDR3 is made up of 14 amino acids. CDR3 amino acids: CASRKNSGGYEQYF. CDR3 nucleotide sequence: TGCGCCAGCAGAAAAAATAGCGGGGGCTACGAGCAGTACTTC.

The chain uses TRBV5-1 and TRBJ2-7; 8 positions agree with TRBD1. CDR3 length equals 15 residues. Germline V gene sequence: CDR1 SGHRS, CDR2 YFSETQ. Germline trimming cut 0 bases from V and 2 bases from J; bases unmatched to any gene: 4. The CDR3 coding sequence is TGCGCCAGCAGCTTGGCAGGGGGCATGACCTACGAGCAGTACTTC. Its protein is CASSLAGGMTYEQYF.

The gene calls are TRBV27 and TRBJ1-1; D possibly corresponds to TRBD1 (5 bases). The CDR3 spans 14 residues. V dropped 3 bases and J dropped 3 bases, with 11 bases sitting between them. Germline V gene sequence: CDR1 MNHEY, CDR2 SMNVEV (reference sequence). CDR3 in amino acids: CASSLGRGDTEAFF. DNA for the CDR3: TGTGCCAGCAGTTTGGGGCGTGGGGACACTGAAGCTTTCTTT.

This sequence joins TRBV6-1 and TRBJ2-7, with a possible D match to TRBD1 (6 bases). This CDR3 region has 13 residues. CDR1 is MNHNS and CDR2 is SASEGT in the germline V gene. Trimming pared 3 bases from V and 5 bases from J, leaving 11 bases between. The CDR3 DNA is TGTGCCAGCAGTGAGCCAGGGGCCCACGAGCAGTACTTC. Translated: CASSEPGAHEQYF.

The rearrangement links TRBV27 to TRBJ2-1, with 12 bases that match TRBD2. CDR1 MNHEY and CDR2 SMNVEV come from the germline V gene (reference sequence). J gave up 6 bases and V 8 bases, and 8 bases lay outside the gene matches. There are 15 residues in the CDR3. CDR3 region: CASSHLAGGLNEQFF. The CDR3 coding sequence is TGTGCCAGCTCCCATCTAGCGGGGGGGCTCAATGAGCAGTTCTTC.

The chain combines TRBV4-1 with TRBJ2-1, with D maybe TRBD2 (5 bases). The V end lost 4 bases, the J end lost 9 bases, and 13 bases lay between the germline ends. Germline V gene lookup returns CDR1 MGHRA and CDR2 YSYEKL. CDR3 length: 13 residues. CDR3 residues: CASSRIGGGEQFF. CDR3 nucleotide sequence: TGCGCCAGCAGCCGAATAGGTGGAGGTGAGCAGTTCTTC.

The rearrangement links TRBV7-9 to TRBJ2-5; the D gene is possibly TRBD1 (5 bases). The J call may be incorrect, as the DNA end agrees better with TRBJ2-7. This CDR3 has 14 residues. Germline-derived CDR1 and CDR2 are SEHNR and FQNEAQ (reference sequence). Here the CDR3 reads CASSLGRQSDEQYF. The CDR3 region has the DNA TGTGCCAGCAGCTTGGGAAGACAGTCTGACGAGCAGTACTTC.

The gene calls are TRBV5-6 and TRBJ2-7; possibly TRBD1 for D (5 bases). Germline CDR1 is SGHDT and CDR2 is YYEEEE. The V end lost 0 bases, the J end lost 5 bases, and 12 bases lay between the germline ends. The CDR3 has 14 amino acids. DNA for the CDR3: TGTGCCAGCAGCTTGGAATTAGGCAGGGACGAGCAGTACTTC. It is translated as CASSLELGRDEQYF.

The rearrangement links TRBV4-1 to TRBJ2-1, with 8 nucleotides matching TRBD2. This CDR3 has 15 amino acids. V shed 4 bases, J shed 8 bases, and the junction held 10 bases outside the gene matches. CDR1 and CDR2 (germline): MGHRA, YSYEKL. As DNA, the CDR3 is TGCGCCAGCAGCCCAGGGGCCGGGGGGGCCTATGAGCAGTTCTTC. It specifies CASSPGAGGAYEQFF.

Remarks on this clone: Other DNA sequences within the sample encode an identical CDR3. CDR3 region: CASSPTGYEQYF. Here the CDR3 DNA reads TGTGCCAGCAGCCCGACGGGATACGAGCAGTACTTC. This chain links TRBV7-9 with TRBJ2-7; a weak D match, TRBD2 (5 bases). Trimming removed 5 bases at V and 4 bases at J, with 9 bases between. The length of the CDR3 is 12 residues. Looked up from germline, CDR1 is SEHNR and CDR2 is FQNEAQ (reference sequence).

The chain joins TRBV7-9 to TRBJ2-5; D may be TRBD2 (7 bases). CDR3 size: 16 residues. Germline-derived CDR1 and CDR2 are SEHNR and FQNEAQ (reference sequence). The V and J ends lost 5 bases and 1 base respectively, with 17 bases between them. The CDR3 coding sequence is TGTGCCAGCAGCCTAGGGCAAGGGGGGGGCCAAGAGACCCAGTACTTC. Translating it yields CASSLGQGGGQETQYF.

This clone has just a few counts. The chain employs TRBV6-1 and TRBJ1-1, with D maybe TRBD1 (6 bases). Trimming removed 4 bases at V and 8 bases at J, with 8 bases between. The length of the CDR3 is 11 residues. Germline V CDR1 and CDR2: MNHNS, SASEGT. The CDR3 coding sequence is TGTGCCAGCAGTGGTCAGGGGGAAGCTTTCTTT. Translating gives CASSGQGEAFF.

The chain uses TRBV7-9 and TRBJ1-1, with 9 bases aligning to TRBD1. This CDR3 spans 16 amino acids. Trimming took 0 bases from V and 3 from J; bases not matched to a gene: 5. Looked up from germline, CDR1 is SEHNR and CDR2 is FQNEAQ (reference sequence). In DNA, the CDR3 is TGTGCCAGCAGCTTAGCGGGGACAGGGATATACACTGAAGCTTTCTTT. It translates to CASSLAGTGIYTEAFF.

This chain joins TRBV7-2 and TRBJ2-1, with TRBD2 matching over 9 bases. Germline CDR1 reads SGHTA; CDR2 reads FQGNSA. The V segment lost 7 bases and the J segment 6 bases; nucleotides outside the gene matches: 16. The CDR3 consists of 17 residues. The CDR3 here is CASTPFAGGLAANEQFF. CDR3 in DNA: TGTGCCAGCACCCCCTTTGCCGGGGGACTAGCTGCCAATGAGCAGTTCTTC.

The V call is TRBV2, the J call TRBJ1-4, with TRBD1 matching 7 bases. The CDR3 is made up of 14 amino acids. V was clipped by 7 bases and J by 8 bases; unmatched bases: 10. Germline CDR1 SNHLY, CDR2 FYNNEI. The CDR3 protein is CASNQQGTGEKLFF. The CDR3 DNA follows: TGTGCCAGCAACCAACAGGGGACTGGGGAAAAACTGTTTTTT.

The chain carries TRBV19 and TRBJ2-3; D not certain. CDR1 LNHDA and CDR2 SQIVND come from the germline V gene (reference sequence). This CDR3 has 14 amino acids. V lost 1 base, J lost 2 bases, and 7 bases lay in between. The CDR3 region is CASSIAPYTDTQYF. Here the CDR3 DNA reads TGTGCCAGTAGTATAGCTCCTTACACAGATACGCAGTATTTT.

The rearrangement uses TRBV5-1 and TRBJ1-1; D unclear. Germline values: CDR1 SGHRS, CDR2 YFSETQ. The CDR3 length is 15 residues. V lost 0 bases to trimming and J lost 4 bases, with 13 bases between them. In nucleotides, the CDR3 is TGCGCCAGCAGCTTGGAGGTTGCGGGGATCACTGAAGCTTTCTTT. Protein product: CASSLEVAGITEAFF.

This clone has more than one count but fewer than ten. The rearrangement links TRBV10-2 to TRBJ2-7; 8 nucleotides align to TRBD1. This CDR3 has 11 residues. From germline, CDR1 is WSHSY and CDR2 SAAADI. V trimming: 8 bases; J trimming: 13 bases; junction bases outside the gene matches: 10. DNA of the CDR3: TGCGCCAGCTATGGACAGGGTCTACCATACTTC. Translating it yields CASYGQGLPYF.